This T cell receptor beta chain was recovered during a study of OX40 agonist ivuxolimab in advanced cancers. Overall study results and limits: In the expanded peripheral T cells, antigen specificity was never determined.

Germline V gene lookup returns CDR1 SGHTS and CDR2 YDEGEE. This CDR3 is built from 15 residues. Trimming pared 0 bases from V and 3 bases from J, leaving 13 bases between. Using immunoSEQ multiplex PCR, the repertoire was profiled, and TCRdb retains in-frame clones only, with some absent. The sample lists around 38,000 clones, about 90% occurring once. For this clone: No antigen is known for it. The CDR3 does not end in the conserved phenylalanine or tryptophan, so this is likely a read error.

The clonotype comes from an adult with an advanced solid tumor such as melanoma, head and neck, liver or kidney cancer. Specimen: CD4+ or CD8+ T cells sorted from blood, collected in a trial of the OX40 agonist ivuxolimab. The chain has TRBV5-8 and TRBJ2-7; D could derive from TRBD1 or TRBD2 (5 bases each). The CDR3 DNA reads TGTGCCAGCAGCTTGGAGGGACGGTTTTTCTACGAGCAGTACCTC. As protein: CASSLEGRFFYEQYL.